At least ten counts were recorded for the clone carrying this T cell receptor beta chain. TCRdb ran MiXCR on the 5' RACE reads and lists one entry per CDR3 protein. This sample has fewer than 550,000 distinct CDR3 sequences; roughly an eighth occur once, and the top ten carry approximately 1%. This sample was taken from a study of identical twins. This same sample was also part of a study on yellow fever vaccine responses in identical twins.

Sequences were obtained from CD4+ T cells sorted from blood. The receptor was derived from a young woman in good health.

This CDR3 reads CASSQAKTGELFF. CDR3 nucleotides: TGTGCCAGCAGCCAAGCCAAGACCGGGGAGCTGTTTTTT. The chain recombines TRBV3-1 with TRBJ2-2; D gene uncertain. Trimming left V 1 base short and J 5 bases short, with 5 bases between. The CDR3 is made up of 13 amino acids. Germline CDR1 LGHDT, CDR2 YNNKEL (reference sequence).